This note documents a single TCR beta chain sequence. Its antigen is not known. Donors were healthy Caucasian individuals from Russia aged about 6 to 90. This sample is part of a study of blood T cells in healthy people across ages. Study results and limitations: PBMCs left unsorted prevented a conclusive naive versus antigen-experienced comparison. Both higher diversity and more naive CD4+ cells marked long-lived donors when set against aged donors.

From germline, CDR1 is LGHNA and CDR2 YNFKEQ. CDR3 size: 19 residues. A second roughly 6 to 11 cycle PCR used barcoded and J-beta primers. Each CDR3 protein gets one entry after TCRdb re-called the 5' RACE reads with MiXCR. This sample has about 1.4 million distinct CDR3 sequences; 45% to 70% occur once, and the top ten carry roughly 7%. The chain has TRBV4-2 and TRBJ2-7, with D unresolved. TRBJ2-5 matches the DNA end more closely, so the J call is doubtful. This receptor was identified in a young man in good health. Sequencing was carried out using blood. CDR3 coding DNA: TGTGCCAGCAGCCAAGACGCAGGCGCTGCCTGGCGGTTGGGGGAGACCCAGTACTTC. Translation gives CASSQDAGAAWRLGETQYF.